Below, one TCR beta chain is given with its context. The entry originates in a study of T-cell memory formation after mild COVID-19. TCRdb recomputed calls from the 5' RACE reads with MiXCR, one row per CDR3 protein. The table includes around 130,000 distinct CDR3 sequences, around 14% detected once. Germline assignment: CDR1 SGHDN and CDR2 FVKESK. This CDR3 contains 13 residues. Trimming left V 1 base short and J 11 bases short, with 15 bases between. V and J are TRBV14 and TRBJ2-7; D gene ambiguous. The source material was PBMCs or a T cell subset sorted from them (not recorded which). This clonotype originated in an adult woman who had mild COVID-19 (a few samples of this study predate the infection). Cell type and time point are not known. Here the CDR3 reads CASSQGVSLVEYF. CDR3 nucleotides: TGTGCCAGCAGCCAAGGCGTCAGCCTAGTGGAGTACTTC.